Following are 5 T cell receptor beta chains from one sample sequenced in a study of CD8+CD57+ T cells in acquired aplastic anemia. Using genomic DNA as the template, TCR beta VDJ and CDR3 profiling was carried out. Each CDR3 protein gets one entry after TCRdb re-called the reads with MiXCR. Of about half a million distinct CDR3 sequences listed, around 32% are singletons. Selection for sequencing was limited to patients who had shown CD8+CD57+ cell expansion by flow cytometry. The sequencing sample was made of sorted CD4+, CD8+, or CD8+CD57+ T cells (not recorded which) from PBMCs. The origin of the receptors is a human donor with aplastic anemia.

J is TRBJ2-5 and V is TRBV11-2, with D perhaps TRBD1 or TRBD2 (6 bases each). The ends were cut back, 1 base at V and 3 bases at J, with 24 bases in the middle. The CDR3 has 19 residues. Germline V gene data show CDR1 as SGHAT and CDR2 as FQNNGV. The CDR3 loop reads CASSLGDGGRTQLKETQYF. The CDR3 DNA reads TGTGCCAGCAGCTTAGGAGATGGGGGGCGAACCCAACTTAAAGAGACCCAGTACTTC.

The CDR3 region has the DNA TGCAGCGTTGAAGATTGGGGTTATTATGGCTACACCTTC. Translated, it gives CSVEDWGYYGYTF. V and J are TRBV29-1 and TRBJ1-2; no firm D call. Germline assignment: CDR1 SQVTM and CDR2 ANQGSEA. V was trimmed by 0 bases and J by 5 bases, leaving 10 bases between them. CDR3 size: 13 residues.

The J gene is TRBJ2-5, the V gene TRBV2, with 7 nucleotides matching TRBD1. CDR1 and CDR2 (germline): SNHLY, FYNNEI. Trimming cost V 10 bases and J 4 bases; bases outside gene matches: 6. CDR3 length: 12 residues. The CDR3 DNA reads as TGTGCCACCACAGGGGATTCAGAGACCCAGTACTTC. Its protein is CATTGDSETQYF.

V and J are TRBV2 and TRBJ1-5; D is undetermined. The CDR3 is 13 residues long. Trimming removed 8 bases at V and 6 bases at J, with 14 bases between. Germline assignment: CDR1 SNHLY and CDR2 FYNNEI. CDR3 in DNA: TGTGCCAGCGGTAAGCGGTCGGGTCAGCCCCAGCATTTT. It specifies CASGKRSGQPQHF.

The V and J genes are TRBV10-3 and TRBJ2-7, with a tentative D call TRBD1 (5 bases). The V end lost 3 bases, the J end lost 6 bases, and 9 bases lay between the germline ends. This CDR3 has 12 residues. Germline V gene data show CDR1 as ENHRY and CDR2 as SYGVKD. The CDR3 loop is CAISDRESEQYF. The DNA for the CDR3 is TGTGCCATCAGTGACAGGGAATCCGAGCAGTACTTC.